This is a list of T cell receptor beta chains from one sample in a study of shared clonotypes between healthy human individuals. Libraries were prepared by immunoSEQ multiplex PCR; TCRdb keeps only in-frame clonotypes and omits some of them. The repertoire holds roughly 850,000 clones, with roughly 96% as singletons. The sample consisted of naive CD8+ T cells sorted from blood. Receptor source: a man younger than 40 in good health. The CDR3 runs from the conserved cysteine through the conserved F or W. The D gene is left open where the match is weak.

J	D	V	CDR3	DNA
TRBJ2-2	.	TRBV29-1	CSVSSQGRTGELFF	TGCAGCGTTTCATCGCAGGGGCGCACCGGGGAGCTGTTTTTT
TRBJ2-7	.	TRBV2	CASRGGYHEQYF	TGTGCCAGCAGGGGGGGCTATCACGAGCAGTACTTC
TRBJ2-4	TRBD1	TRBV5-4	CASSLWDRKNIQYF	TGTGCCAGCAGCTTGTGGGACAGGAAAAACATTCAGTACTTC
TRBJ2-7	TRBD1	TRBV15	CATSSTGTKYEQYF	TGTGCCACCAGCTCGACAGGGACGAAGTACGAGCAGTACTTC
TRBJ1-5	TRBD1	TRBV27	CASRRTGERQPQHF	TGTGCCAGCAGGCGGACAGGGGAACGTCAGCCCCAGCATTTT
TRBJ2-5	.	TRBV29-1	CSVAPVDTEETQYF	TGCAGCGTTGCCCCGGTGGACACCGAAGAGACCCAGTACTTC
TRBJ2-1	TRBD2	TRBV15	CATSRKSGRANEQFF	TGTGCCACCAGCAGGAAAAGCGGGAGGGCCAATGAGCAGTTCTTC
TRBJ2-7	.	TRBV7-2	CASSPSYEQYF	TGTGCCAGCAGCCCAAGCTACGAGCAGTACTTC
TRBJ2-7	.	TRBV28	CASDGADSYEQYF	TGTGCCAGCGACGGAGCCGACTCCTACGAGCAGTACTTC
TRBJ2-4	.	TRBV15	CATPRVGLAKNIQYF	TGTGCCACCCCCCGGGTGGGATTAGCCAAAAACATTCAGTACTTC
TRBJ2-5	TRBD2	TRBV5-1	CASSGASGTETQYF	TGCGCCAGCAGTGGCGCTAGCGGCACAGAGACCCAGTACTTC
TRBJ1-1	TRBD1	TRBV30	CAWIAGTGAFF	TGTGCCTGGATCGCCGGGACAGGAGCTTTCTTT
TRBJ2-7	.	TRBV27	CASSTGPTSFEQYF	TGTGCCAGCAGTACGGGACCTACGTCCTTCGAGCAGTACTTC
TRBJ1-5	.	TRBV5-6	CASSFANQPQHF	TGTGCCAGCAGCTTCGCTAATCAGCCCCAGCATTTT
TRBJ2-7	.	TRBV7-6	CASSLGGDVYEQYF	TGTGCCAGCAGCCTGGGGGGAGACGTTTACGAGCAGTACTTC
TRBJ2-3	.	TRBV27	CASSLLLFGGTDTQYF	TGTGCCAGCAGTTTATTATTATTTGGTGGCACAGATACGCAGTATTTT
TRBJ2-1	.	TRBV27	CASSLYRMDNEQFF	TGTGCCAGCAGTTTATACAGGATGGACAATGAGCAGTTCTTC
TRBJ2-1	TRBD2	TRBV9	CASSVELAGGPIDNEQFF	TGTGCCAGCAGCGTGGAACTAGCGGGAGGGCCAATCGACAATGAGCAGTTCTTC
TRBJ2-5	TRBD2	TRBV19	CASTRTSGSIETQYF	TGTGCCAGTACAAGGACTAGCGGGAGTATAGAGACCCAGTACTTC
TRBJ2-7	.	TRBV27	CASSSIARAYEQYF	TGTGCCAGCAGTTCGATAGCTCGGGCCTACGAGCAGTACTTC
TRBJ2-1	TRBD2	TRBV13	CASKLAGALPLKSSYNEQFF	TGTGCCAGCAAGTTAGCGGGAGCCCTCCCCCTGAAGAGCTCCTACAATGAGCAGTTCTTC
TRBJ2-1	TRBD2	TRBV5-1	CASSFGGYNEQFF	TGCGCCAGCAGCTTCGGGGGGTACAATGAGCAGTTCTTC
TRBJ1-1	TRBD1	TRBV28	CASSLWDRVNTEAFF	TGTGCCAGCAGTTTATGGGACAGGGTGAACACTGAAGCTTTCTTT
TRBJ1-5	.	TRBV19	CASSIGTGRYQPQHF	TGTGCCAGTAGTATAGGAACAGGGCGTTATCAGCCCCAGCATTTT
TRBJ1-2	.	TRBV27	CASSPVGEFSGYTF	TGTGCCAGCAGCCCGGTGGGGGAATTTAGTGGCTACACCTTC
TRBJ2-2	TRBD2	TRBV18	CASSPQPGLADNTGELFF	TGTGCCAGCTCACCCCAGCCTGGACTAGCGGACAACACCGGGGAGCTGTTTTTT